This is a list of T cell receptor beta chains from one sample in a study of blood T cells in healthy people across ages. Each CDR3 protein is one row after TCRdb ran MiXCR on the 5' RACE reads. The repertoire consists of about 1.5 million distinct CDR3 sequences, with approximately 43% occurring once and the leading ten covering approximately 4%. Sequenced sample: blood. The receptors shown here come from a woman under 30 in good health. Each CDR3 is given with its conserved first and last residue.

length	V	J	CDR3
17	TRBV9	TRBJ1-4	CASSVDSWLGANEKLFF
17	TRBV20-1	TRBJ2-1	CSARAGTSGPGRNEQFF
15	TRBV20-1	TRBJ2-7	CSAFVLAGVTYEQYF
14	TRBV6-5	TRBJ2-7	CASSRADGSYEQYF
14	TRBV20-1	TRBJ1-5	CSAREGQADQPQHF
14	TRBV12-3/TRBV12-4	TRBJ2-7	CASSFLGQAYEQYF
15	TRBV7-2	TRBJ1-2	CASSSADRGVDGYTF
13	TRBV29-1	TRBJ1-1	CSVASSRYTEAFF
15	TRBV15	TRBJ2-7	CATSRDGDNTYEQYF
13	TRBV20-1	TRBJ2-1	CSAREALYNEQFF
17	TRBV7-2	TRBJ2-3	CASSWGLAGGTTDTQYF
14	TRBV2	TRBJ2-5	CASSDSGKGETQYF
19	TRBV7-9	TRBJ1-2	CASRPLRAGDPLGGYGYTF
14	TRBV4-3	TRBJ2-2	CASEQGKHTGELFF
15	TRBV9	TRBJ2-3	CASSGGTSGGDTQYF
14	TRBV20-1	TRBJ2-5	CSARPPGGSETQYF
13	TRBV2	TRBJ2-7	CASTQGVPYEQYF
15	TRBV7-6	TRBJ2-7	CASSEDRGRFSEQYF
13	TRBV29-1	TRBJ1-1	CSELQGAHTEAFF
17	TRBV6-2/TRBV6-3	TRBJ2-3	CASSYSRGRSGTDTQYF
15	TRBV7-2	TRBJ1-4	CASSPRDRGFEKLFF
17	TRBV25-1	TRBJ2-6	CASSGRQGRSGANVLTF
11	TRBV20-1	TRBJ2-7	CRVSDPYEQYF
13	TRBV4-3	TRBJ2-7	CASSQDLGYEQYF
16	TRBV12-3/TRBV12-4	TRBJ2-3	CASSSPGAGIADTQYF
13	TRBV20-1	TRBJ2-3	CSARESLTDTQYF
15	TRBV7-2	TRBJ2-1	CASSLALYSYNEQFF
12	TRBV4-2	TRBJ2-1	CASKGESGTQFF
14	TRBV5-1	TRBJ2-1	CASSLSRTSNEQFF
16	TRBV20-1	TRBJ2-5	CSARARGSRLDETQYF
14	TRBV7-7	TRBJ2-7	CASSCLEEVYEQYF
13	TRBV5-4	TRBJ1-1	CASTRGGATEAFF
13	TRBV6-5	TRBJ2-3	CASTISGTDTQYF
11	TRBV29-1	TRBJ1-2	CSVGTHYGYTF
16	TRBV28	TRBJ2-7	CASSFSVWAVHREQYF
18	TRBV7-2	TRBJ2-6	CASSLAGGHGSGANVLTF
12	TRBV24-1	TRBJ1-5	CATSDPDQPQHF
13	TRBV4-3	TRBJ1-2	CASSQILNYGYTF